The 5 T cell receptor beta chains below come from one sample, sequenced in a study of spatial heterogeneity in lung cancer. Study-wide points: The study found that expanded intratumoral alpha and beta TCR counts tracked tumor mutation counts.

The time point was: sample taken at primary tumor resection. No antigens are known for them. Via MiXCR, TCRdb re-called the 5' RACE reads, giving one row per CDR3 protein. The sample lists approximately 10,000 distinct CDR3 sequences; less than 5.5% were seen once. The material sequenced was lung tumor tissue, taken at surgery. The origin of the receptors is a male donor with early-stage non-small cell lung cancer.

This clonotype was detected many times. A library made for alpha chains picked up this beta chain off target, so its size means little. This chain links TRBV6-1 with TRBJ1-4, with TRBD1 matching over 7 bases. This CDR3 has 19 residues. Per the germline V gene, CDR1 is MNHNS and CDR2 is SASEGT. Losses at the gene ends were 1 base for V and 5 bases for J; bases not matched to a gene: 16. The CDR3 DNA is TGTGCCAGCAGTGAAGTAGCACAGGGGAATGAAAAACGGAATGAAAAACTGTTTTTT. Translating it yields CASSEVAQGNEKRNEKLFF.

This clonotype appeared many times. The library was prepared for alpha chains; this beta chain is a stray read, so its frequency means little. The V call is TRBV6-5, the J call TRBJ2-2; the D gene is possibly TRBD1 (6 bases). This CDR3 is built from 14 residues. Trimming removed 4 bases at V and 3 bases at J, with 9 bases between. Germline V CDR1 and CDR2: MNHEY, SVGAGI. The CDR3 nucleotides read TGTGCCAGCAGTTCACAGGGACACACCGGGGAGCTGTTTTTT. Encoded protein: CASSSQGHTGELFF.

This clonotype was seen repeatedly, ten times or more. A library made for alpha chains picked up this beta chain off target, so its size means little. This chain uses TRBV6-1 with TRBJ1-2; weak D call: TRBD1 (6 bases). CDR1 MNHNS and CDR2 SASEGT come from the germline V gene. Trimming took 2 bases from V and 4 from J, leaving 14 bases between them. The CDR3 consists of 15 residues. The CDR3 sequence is CASSETGRGAYGYTF. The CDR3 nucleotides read TGTGCCAGCAGTGAAACTGGTCGGGGGGCCTATGGCTACACCTTC.

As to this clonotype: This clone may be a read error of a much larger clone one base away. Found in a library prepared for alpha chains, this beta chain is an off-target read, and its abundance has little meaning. The CDR3 loop is CASSRALAGLGEQFF. CDR3 coding DNA: TGTGCCAGCAGCCGAGCACTAGCGGGACTTGGTGAGCAGTTCTTC. The chain employs TRBV3-1 and TRBJ2-1; TRBD2 matches at 10 bases. The CDR3 covers 15 residues. Germline V CDR1 and CDR2: LGHDT, YNNKEL (reference sequence). V lost 4 bases to trimming and J lost 9 bases; unmatched junction nucleotides: 9.

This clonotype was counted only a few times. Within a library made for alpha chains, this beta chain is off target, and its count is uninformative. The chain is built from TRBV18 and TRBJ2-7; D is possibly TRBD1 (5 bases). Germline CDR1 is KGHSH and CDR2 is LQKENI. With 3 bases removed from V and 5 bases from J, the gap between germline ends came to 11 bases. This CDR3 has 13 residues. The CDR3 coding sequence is TGTGCCAGCTCACCCCCGGACAACAACGAGCAGTACTTC. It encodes CASSPPDNNEQYF.